Listed below are T cell receptor beta chains from one sample, sequenced in a study of CD8 T cells in ankylosing spondylitis. One entry per CDR3 protein results from TCRdb running MiXCR on the 5' RACE reads. The sample shows about 160,000 distinct CDR3 sequences, approximately 9.9% of them seen only once. Sequencing was performed on blood, either unsorted or a sorted T cell fraction (not recorded which). Receptor source: a female donor with ankylosing spondylitis or in good health (not recorded which). The CDR3 runs from the conserved cysteine through the conserved F or W. A D gene is named only where the DNA matches it firmly. Some rows mark clone size as missing; the rest say once, few, many or name a class of expanded clone.

V gene	J gene	D gene	clone size	CDR3 protein	CDR3 DNA
TRBV20-1	TRBJ2-1	-	many	CSARDAETFANEQFF	TGCAGTGCTAGAGACGCCGAGACTTTCGCAAATGAGCAGTTCTTC
TRBV19	TRBJ2-7	TRBD1	-	CASTPRDRDSCYEQYF	TGTGCCAGTACCCCCCGGGACAGGGATTCTTGCTACGAGCAGTACTTC
TRBV20-1	TRBJ2-7	TRBD2	-	CSARQIAGAPYEQYF	TGCAGTGCTAGACAAATAGCGGGAGCACCCTACGAGCAGTACTTC
TRBV9	TRBJ2-1	TRBD2	-	CASSVGTSSYNEQFF	TGTGCCAGCAGCGTAGGGACTAGCTCCTACAATGAGCAGTTCTTC
TRBV11-2	TRBJ2-7	TRBD1	-	CASSFMYTGGRLRRYEQYF	TGTGCCAGCAGCTTTATGTATACAGGGGGCAGGCTTAGACGGTACGAGCAGTACTTC
TRBV24-1	TRBJ2-1	TRBD1	many	CATSDPGGTGSNEQFF	TGTGCCACCAGTGATCCAGGGGGGACAGGGTCTAATGAGCAGTTCTTC
TRBV6-2/TRBV6-3	TRBJ2-1	-	few	CASSYSDSGTDNEQFF	TGTGCCAGCAGTTACTCAGATAGCGGAACCGACAATGAGCAGTTCTTC
TRBV12-3/TRBV12-4	TRBJ2-5	TRBD2	few	CASSLGLAGGSYQETQYF	TGTGCCAGCAGTTTGGGGCTAGCGGGAGGTTCGTACCAAGAGACCCAGTACTTC
TRBV6-1	TRBJ1-1	TRBD1	-	CASPGQGTGAYTEAFF	TGTGCCAGCCCGGGACAGGGGACGGGGGCTTACACTGAAGCTTTCTTT
TRBV6-5	TRBJ2-2	TRBD2	-	CASSYVQGGTGELFF	TGTGCCAGCAGTTACGTCCAGGGAGGGACCGGGGAGCTGTTTTTT
TRBV19	TRBJ1-5	-	few	CASSWEQYNQPQHF	TGTGCCAGTAGTTGGGAACAGTACAATCAGCCCCAGCATTTT
TRBV28	TRBJ2-3	TRBD1	few	CASSLSLDRGPDTQYF	TGTGCCAGCAGTCTCAGTCTGGACAGGGGCCCAGATACGCAGTATTTT
TRBV14	TRBJ2-1	-	few	CASSQESGARWSYNEQFF	TGTGCCAGCAGCCAAGAGTCAGGGGCCCGGTGGTCCTACAATGAGCAGTTCTTC
TRBV3-1	TRBJ2-3	-	few	CASSQGAAFTDTQYF	TGTGCCAGCAGCCAGGGGGCAGCATTCACAGATACGCAGTATTTT
TRBV11-2	TRBJ2-4	-	many	CASSLALRSGNIQYF	TGTGCCAGCAGCTTAGCCCTCCGGAGTGGAAACATTCAGTACTTC
TRBV15	TRBJ1-1	-	-	CATSRDRQDTHTEAFF	TGTGCCACCAGCAGAGATCGGCAGGACACCCACACTGAAGCTTTCTTT
TRBV28	TRBJ2-7	TRBD1	few	CASNLGQLGYEQYF	TGTGCCAGCAACTTGGGACAGCTGGGCTACGAGCAGTACTTC
TRBV27	TRBJ2-2	-	-	CASTQQGYTGELFF	TGTGCCAGCACCCAACAGGGATACACCGGGGAGCTGTTTTTT
TRBV7-9	TRBJ2-7	-	-	CASSSMGPLYEQYF	TGTGCCAGCAGCTCTATGGGACCCCTCTACGAGCAGTACTTC
TRBV24-1	TRBJ1-3	-	-	CATRKGKSGNTIYF	TGTGCCACCAGGAAGGGGAAGTCTGGAAACACCATATATTTT
TRBV7-9	TRBJ1-5	-	few	CASSLLDQPQHF	TGTGCCAGCAGCTTATTGGATCAGCCCCAGCATTTT
TRBV4-3	TRBJ2-1	-	many	CASSQDRERPGMGNEQFF	TGCGCCAGCAGCCAAGATCGCGAGAGGCCGGGTATGGGAAATGAGCAGTTCTTC
TRBV15	TRBJ2-7	-	many	CATSRSGTLYEQYF	TGTGCCACCAGCAGATCCGGGACACTGTACGAGCAGTACTTC
TRBV4-3	TRBJ1-1	-	-	CASSPGPRAAFF	TGCGCCAGCAGCCCCGGACCTAGGGCGGCTTTCTTT
TRBV7-9	TRBJ2-7	-	many	CASSLRPYEQYF	TGTGCCAGCAGCTTGCGCCCCTACGAGCAGTACTTC
TRBV12-3/TRBV12-4	TRBJ1-2	TRBD1	many	CASSSYPGQVYGYTF	TGTGCCAGCAGTTCCTATCCGGGACAGGTTTATGGCTACACCTTC
TRBV27	TRBJ2-7	-	-	CASSLSIAAYEHYF	TGTGCCAGCAGTTTATCTATAGCGGCCTACGAGCATTACTTC
TRBV2	TRBJ2-7	TRBD1	-	CASSTIGTGSYEQYF	TGTGCCAGCAGTACCATCGGGACAGGATCTTACGAGCAGTACTTC
TRBV6-1	TRBJ1-5	-	-	CASSAYRAGNQPQHF	TGTGCCAGCAGTGCCTACAGGGCGGGCAATCAGCCCCAGCATTTT
TRBV5-4	TRBJ1-2	-	-	CASSLAEGGREGYTF	TGTGCCAGCAGCTTGGCCGAGGGGGGGCGCGAAGGCTACACCTTC
TRBV2	TRBJ2-3	TRBD2	-	CASSGLAGDTDTQYF	TGTGCCAGCAGCGGACTAGCGGGGGACACAGATACGCAGTATTTT
TRBV2	TRBJ2-2	TRBD2	-	CASSEAPTSGPLWGAGELFF	TGTGCCAGCAGTGAAGCCCCGACTAGCGGGCCACTCTGGGGTGCCGGGGAGCTGTTTTTT
TRBV20-1	TRBJ2-3	TRBD2	-	CSAHRTSGTQYF	TGCAGTGCCCACCGGACTAGCGGGACGCAGTATTTT
TRBV10-2	TRBJ2-1	TRBD1	few	CASLGQNYNEQFF	TGCGCCAGCCTGGGACAGAACTACAATGAGCAGTTCTTC
TRBV2	TRBJ2-1	TRBD2	-	CASKTSSYEQFF	TGTGCCAGCAAGACTAGCAGTTATGAGCAGTTCTTC
TRBV27	TRBJ1-1	-	-	CASGPDSSNTEAFF	TGTGCCTCAGGCCCAGACAGCTCGAACACTGAAGCTTTCTTT
TRBV5-1	TRBJ2-1	-	few	CASSLEGWEEQFF	TGCGCCAGCAGCTTGGAGGGGTGGGAGGAGCAGTTCTTC
TRBV2	TRBJ2-1	TRBD2	-	CASSGIAGVTTVPNEQFF	TGTGCCAGCAGTGGGATAGCGGGAGTTACGACCGTACCTAATGAGCAGTTCTTC
TRBV7-9	TRBJ2-7	TRBD1	many	CASSLAVGQWVEQYF	TGTGCCAGCAGCTTAGCTGTGGGACAGTGGGTCGAGCAGTACTTC
TRBV6-2/TRBV6-3	TRBJ2-1	-	few	CASSREPLAGTSNEQFF	TGTGCCAGCAGCCGCGAACCCTTGGCGGGTACCAGCAATGAGCAGTTCTTC
TRBV29-1	TRBJ2-1	-	many	CSVEEDSYNEQFF	TGCAGCGTCGAAGAGGACTCCTACAATGAGCAGTTCTTC
TRBV18	TRBJ2-1	-	many	CASSPEDNEQFF	TGTGCCAGCTCACCCGAGGACAATGAGCAGTTCTTC
TRBV29-1	TRBJ2-7	TRBD2	many	CSVGAGGMSYEQYF	TGCAGCGTTGGAGCGGGAGGGATGTCCTACGAGCAGTACTTC
TRBV7-2	TRBJ2-7	TRBD1	few	CASSFPRDRASYEQYF	TGTGCCAGCAGCTTTCCCAGGGACAGGGCCTCCTACGAGCAGTACTTC
TRBV29-1	TRBJ2-7	-	many	CSVGDKQIPYEQYF	TGCAGCGTTGGGGACAAACAGATCCCCTACGAGCAGTACTTC
TRBV7-6	TRBJ2-7	-	-	CASSLPPAGRENREQYF	TGTGCCAGCAGCTTACCGCCCGCAGGACGGGAGAATCGCGAGCAGTACTTC
TRBV20-1	TRBJ1-1	-	many	CSAPNTEAFF	TGCAGTGCTCCGAACACTGAAGCTTTCTTT
TRBV4-1	TRBJ2-5	-	few	CASSSGPGWTQYF	TGCGCCAGCAGCTCCGGCCCTGGTTGGACCCAGTACTTC
TRBV4-1	TRBJ1-1	-	-	CASSQEGAPEAFF	TGCGCCAGCAGCCAAGAGGGGGCCCCTGAAGCTTTCTTT
TRBV7-9	TRBJ2-4	-	few	CASSLTGNGNIQYF	TGTGCCAGCAGCTTAACGGGGAACGGGAACATTCAGTACTTC
TRBV7-2	TRBJ2-3	-	-	CASSLDGGTDTQYF	TGTGCCAGCAGCTTAGACGGGGGAACAGATACGCAGTATTTT
TRBV5-1	TRBJ1-6	-	few	CASSFTGFYSPLHF	TGCGCCAGCAGCTTTACAGGGTTTTATTCACCCCTCCACTTT
TRBV9	TRBJ2-1	-	-	CASSTRDSYNEQFF	TGTGCCAGCAGCACCCGGGACTCGTACAATGAGCAGTTCTTC
TRBV15	TRBJ2-7	-	few	CATSGPQKQRSSYEQYF	TGTGCCACCAGCGGCCCCCAAAAACAGCGGAGCTCCTACGAGCAGTACTTC
TRBV28	TRBJ2-1	-	-	CASSPLGADEQFF	TGTGCCAGCAGCCCTCTAGGGGCGGATGAGCAGTTCTTC
TRBV4-3	TRBJ1-3	-	many	CASSQEKGSGNTIYF	TGCGCCAGCAGCCAAGAGAAGGGCTCTGGAAACACCATATATTTT